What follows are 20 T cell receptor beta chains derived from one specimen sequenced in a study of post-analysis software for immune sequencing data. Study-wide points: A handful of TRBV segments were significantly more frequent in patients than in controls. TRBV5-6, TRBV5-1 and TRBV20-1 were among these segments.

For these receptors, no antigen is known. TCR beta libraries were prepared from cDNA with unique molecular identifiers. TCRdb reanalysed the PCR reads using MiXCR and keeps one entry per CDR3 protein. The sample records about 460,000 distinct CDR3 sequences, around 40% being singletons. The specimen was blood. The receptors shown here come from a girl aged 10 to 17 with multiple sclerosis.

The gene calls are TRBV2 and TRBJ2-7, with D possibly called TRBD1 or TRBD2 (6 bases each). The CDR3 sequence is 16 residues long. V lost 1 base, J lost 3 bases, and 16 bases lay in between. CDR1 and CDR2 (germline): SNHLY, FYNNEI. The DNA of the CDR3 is TGTGCCAGCAGTGAAGAGGGGGGCAGTAACGTCTACGAGCAGTACTTC. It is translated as CASSEEGGSNVYEQYF.

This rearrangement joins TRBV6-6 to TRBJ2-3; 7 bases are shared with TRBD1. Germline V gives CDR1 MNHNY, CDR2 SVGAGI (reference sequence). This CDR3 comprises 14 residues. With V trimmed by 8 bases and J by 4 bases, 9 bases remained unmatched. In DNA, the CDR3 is TGTGCCAGCGGATTAAGGGGGCGAGCAGATACGCAGTATTTT. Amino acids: CASGLRGRADTQYF.

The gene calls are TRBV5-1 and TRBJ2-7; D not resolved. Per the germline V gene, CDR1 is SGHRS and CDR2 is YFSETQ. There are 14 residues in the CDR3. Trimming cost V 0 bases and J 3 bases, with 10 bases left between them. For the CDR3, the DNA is TGCGCCAGCAGCTTGGACAGAAGGTGCTACGAGCAGTACTTC. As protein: CASSLDRRCYEQYF.

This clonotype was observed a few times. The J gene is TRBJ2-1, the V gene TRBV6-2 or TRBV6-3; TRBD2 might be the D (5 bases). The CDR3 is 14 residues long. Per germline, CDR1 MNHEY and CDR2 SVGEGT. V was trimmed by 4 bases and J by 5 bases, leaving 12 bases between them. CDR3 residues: CASSSWTEHNEQFF. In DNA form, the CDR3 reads TGTGCCAGCAGTTCTTGGACTGAGCACAATGAGCAGTTCTTC.

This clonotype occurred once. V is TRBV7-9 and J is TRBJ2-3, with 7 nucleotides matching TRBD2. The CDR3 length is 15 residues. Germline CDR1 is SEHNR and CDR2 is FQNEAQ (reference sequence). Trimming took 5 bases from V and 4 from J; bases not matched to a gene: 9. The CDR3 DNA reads TGTGCCAGCAGCCTAGGTCGCGGGAGCGCAGATACGCAGTATTTT. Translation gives CASSLGRGSADTQYF.

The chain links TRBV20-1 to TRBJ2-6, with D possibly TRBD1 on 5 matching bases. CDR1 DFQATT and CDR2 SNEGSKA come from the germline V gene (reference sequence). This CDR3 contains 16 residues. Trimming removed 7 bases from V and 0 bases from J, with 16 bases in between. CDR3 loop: CSGIRQQNSGANVLTF. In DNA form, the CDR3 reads TGCAGTGGAATTCGACAGCAAAACTCTGGGGCCAACGTCCTGACTTTC.

This CDR3 is CASSFRDRVFSNYGYTF. CDR3 DNA sequence: TGTGCCAGCAGCTTCCGGGACAGGGTATTTTCTAACTATGGCTACACCTTC. This chain connects TRBV9 to TRBJ1-2; 9 bases map to TRBD1. CDR1 SGDLS and CDR2 YYNGEE come from the germline V gene. This CDR3 comprises 17 residues. The junction had 10 bases not matched to a gene; V was cut back by 4 bases and J by 0 bases.

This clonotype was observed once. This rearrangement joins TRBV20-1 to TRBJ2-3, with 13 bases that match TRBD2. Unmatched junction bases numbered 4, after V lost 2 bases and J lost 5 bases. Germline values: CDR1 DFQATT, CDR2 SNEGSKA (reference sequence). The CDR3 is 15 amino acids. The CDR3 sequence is CSARPGLAGVDTQYF. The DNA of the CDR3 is TGCAGTGCTAGACCAGGACTAGCGGGAGTAGATACGCAGTATTTT.

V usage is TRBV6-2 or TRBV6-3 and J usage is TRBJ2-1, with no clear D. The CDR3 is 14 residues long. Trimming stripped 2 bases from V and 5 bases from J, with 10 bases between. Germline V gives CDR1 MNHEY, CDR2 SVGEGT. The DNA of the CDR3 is TGTGCCAGCAGTTACCCCACTCCCAACAATGAGCAGTTCTTC. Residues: CASSYPTPNNEQFF.

CDR3 in amino acids: CASSYSTVGSTEAFF. DNA of the CDR3: TGTGCCAGCAGTTACTCGACAGTCGGGAGCACTGAAGCTTTCTTT. This chain joins TRBV6-5 and TRBJ1-1, with D maybe TRBD1 (5 bases). CDR1 and CDR2 from the germline V gene are MNHEY and SVGAGI. V was pared by 0 bases and J by 4 bases, with 12 bases between. This CDR3 comprises 15 residues.

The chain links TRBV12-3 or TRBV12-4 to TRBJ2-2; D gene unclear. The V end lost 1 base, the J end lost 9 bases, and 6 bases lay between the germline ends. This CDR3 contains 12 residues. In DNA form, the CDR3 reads TGTGCCAGCAGTTTAGAGTTCTGGGAGCTGTTTTTT. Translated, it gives CASSLEFWELFF.

The CDR3 protein is CASREGQWYGETQYF. CDR3 in DNA: TGTGCCAGCAGGGAGGGGCAATGGTACGGGGAGACCCAGTACTTC. J is TRBJ2-5 and V is TRBV6-5; tentative D call: TRBD2 (6 bases). V shed 6 bases and J shed 5 bases, with 19 bases lying between them. Germline CDR1 MNHEY, CDR2 SVGAGI. The length of the CDR3 is 15 residues.

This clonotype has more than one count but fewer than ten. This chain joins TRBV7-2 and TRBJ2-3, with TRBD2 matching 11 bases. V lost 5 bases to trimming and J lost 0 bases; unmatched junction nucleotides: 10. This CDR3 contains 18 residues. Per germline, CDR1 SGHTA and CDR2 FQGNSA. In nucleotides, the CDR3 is TGTGCCAGCAGCCATACCCTCAGGACTAGCGGGAGCACAGATACGCAGTATTTT. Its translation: CASSHTLRTSGSTDTQYF.

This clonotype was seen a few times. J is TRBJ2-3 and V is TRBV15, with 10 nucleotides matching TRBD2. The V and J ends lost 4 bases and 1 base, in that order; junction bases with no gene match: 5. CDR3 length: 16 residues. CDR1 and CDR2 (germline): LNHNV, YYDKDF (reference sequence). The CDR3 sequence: CATSKRSGGGTDTQYF. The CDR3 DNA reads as TGTGCCACCAGCAAGAGGAGCGGGGGGGGCACAGATACGCAGTATTTT.

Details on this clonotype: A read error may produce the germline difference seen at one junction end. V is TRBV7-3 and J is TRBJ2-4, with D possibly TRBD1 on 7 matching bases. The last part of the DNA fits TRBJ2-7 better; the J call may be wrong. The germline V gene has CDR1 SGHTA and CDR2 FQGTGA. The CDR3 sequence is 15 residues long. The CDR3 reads CVSSLGRDSAYEQYF. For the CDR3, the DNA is TGTGTCAGCAGCTTAGGGCGGGACAGCGCCTACGAGCAGTACTTC.

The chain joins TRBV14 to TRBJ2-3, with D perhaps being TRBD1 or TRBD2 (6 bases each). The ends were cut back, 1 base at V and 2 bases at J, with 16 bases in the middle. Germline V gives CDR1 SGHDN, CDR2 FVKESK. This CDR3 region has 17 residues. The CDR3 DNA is TGTGCCAGCAGCCAAGTGATCGGAGGGGGGTACACAGATACGCAGTATTTT. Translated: CASSQVIGGGYTDTQYF. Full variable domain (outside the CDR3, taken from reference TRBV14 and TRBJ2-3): EAGVTQFPSHSVIEKGQTVTLRCDPISGHDNLYWYRRVMGKEIKFLLHFVKESKQDESGMPNNRFLAERTGGTYSTLKVQPAELEDSGVYFCASSQVIGGGYTDTQYFGPGTRLTVL.

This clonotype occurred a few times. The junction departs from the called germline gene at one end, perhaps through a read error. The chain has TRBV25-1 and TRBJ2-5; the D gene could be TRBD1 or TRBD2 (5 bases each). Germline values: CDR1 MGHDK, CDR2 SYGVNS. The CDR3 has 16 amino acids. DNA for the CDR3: TGTGCCAACAGTGATACAAGGGGACGCCTCCAAGAGACCCAGTACTTC. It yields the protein CANSDTRGRLQETQYF.

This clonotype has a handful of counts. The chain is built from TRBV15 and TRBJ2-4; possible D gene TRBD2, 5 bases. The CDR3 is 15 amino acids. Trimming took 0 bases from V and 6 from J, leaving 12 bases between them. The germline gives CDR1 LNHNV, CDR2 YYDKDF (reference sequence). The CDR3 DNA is TGTGCCACCAGCAGAGATCGGGGTATGGGAAACATTCAGTACTTC. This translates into CATSRDRGMGNIQYF.

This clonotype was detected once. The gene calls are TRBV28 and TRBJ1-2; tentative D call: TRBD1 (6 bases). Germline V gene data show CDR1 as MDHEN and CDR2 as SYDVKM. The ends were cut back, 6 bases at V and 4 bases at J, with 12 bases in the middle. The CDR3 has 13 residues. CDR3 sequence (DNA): TGTGCCAGCAGGACCGGGACACTCTATGGCTACACCTTC. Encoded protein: CASRTGTLYGYTF.

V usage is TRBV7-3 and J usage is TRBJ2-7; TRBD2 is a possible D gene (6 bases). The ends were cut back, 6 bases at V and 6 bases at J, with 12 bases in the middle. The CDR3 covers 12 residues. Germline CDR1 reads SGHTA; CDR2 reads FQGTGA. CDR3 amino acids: CASSSLGGEQYF. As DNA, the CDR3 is TGTGCCAGCAGTAGTTTGGGGGGCGAGCAGTACTTC.